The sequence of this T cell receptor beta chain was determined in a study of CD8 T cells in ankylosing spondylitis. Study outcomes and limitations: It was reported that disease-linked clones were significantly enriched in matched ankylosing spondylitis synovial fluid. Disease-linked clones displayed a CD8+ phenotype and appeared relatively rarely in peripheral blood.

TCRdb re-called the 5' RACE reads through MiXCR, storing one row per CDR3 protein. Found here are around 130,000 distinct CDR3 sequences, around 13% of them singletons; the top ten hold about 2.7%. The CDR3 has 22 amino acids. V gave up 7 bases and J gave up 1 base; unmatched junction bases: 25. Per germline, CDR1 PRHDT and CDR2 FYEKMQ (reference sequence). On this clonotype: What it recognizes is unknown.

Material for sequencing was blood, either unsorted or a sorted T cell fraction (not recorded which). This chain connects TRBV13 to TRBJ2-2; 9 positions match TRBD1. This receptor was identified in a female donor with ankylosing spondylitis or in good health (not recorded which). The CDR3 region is CASKHYGRGTGKQGLNTGELFF. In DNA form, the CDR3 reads TGTGCCAGCAAGCATTACGGTCGCGGGACAGGGAAGCAAGGGTTGAACACCGGGGAGCTGTTTTTT.